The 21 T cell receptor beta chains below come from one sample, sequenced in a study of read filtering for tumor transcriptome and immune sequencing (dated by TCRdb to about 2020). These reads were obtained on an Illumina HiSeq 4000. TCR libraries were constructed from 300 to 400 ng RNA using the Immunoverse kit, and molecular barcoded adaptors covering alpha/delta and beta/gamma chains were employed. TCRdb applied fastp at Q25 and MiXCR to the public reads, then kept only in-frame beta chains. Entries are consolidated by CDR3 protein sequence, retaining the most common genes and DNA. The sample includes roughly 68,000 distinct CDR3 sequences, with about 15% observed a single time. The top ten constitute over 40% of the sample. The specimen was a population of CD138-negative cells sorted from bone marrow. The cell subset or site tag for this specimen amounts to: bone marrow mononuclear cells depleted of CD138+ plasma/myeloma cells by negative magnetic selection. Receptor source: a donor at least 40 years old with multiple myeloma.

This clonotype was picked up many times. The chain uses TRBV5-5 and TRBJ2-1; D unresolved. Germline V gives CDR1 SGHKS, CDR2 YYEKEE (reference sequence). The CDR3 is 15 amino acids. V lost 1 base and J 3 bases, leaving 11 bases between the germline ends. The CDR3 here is CASSLNWRSYNEQFF. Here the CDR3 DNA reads TGTGCCAGCAGCTTGAACTGGAGAAGCTACAATGAGCAGTTCTTC.

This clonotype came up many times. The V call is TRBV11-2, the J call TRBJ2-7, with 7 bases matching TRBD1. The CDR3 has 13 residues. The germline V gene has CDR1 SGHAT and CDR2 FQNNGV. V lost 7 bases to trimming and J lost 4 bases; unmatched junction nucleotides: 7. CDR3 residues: CASTPRGQYEQYF. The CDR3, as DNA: TGTGCCAGCACCCCGAGGGGGCAGTACGAGCAGTACTTC.

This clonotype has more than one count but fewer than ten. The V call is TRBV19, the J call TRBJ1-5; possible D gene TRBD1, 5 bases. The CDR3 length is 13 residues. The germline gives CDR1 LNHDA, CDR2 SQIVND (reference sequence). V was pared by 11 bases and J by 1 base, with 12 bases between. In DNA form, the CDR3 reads TGTGCCGCAGCAGGGACGAGCAATCAGCCCCAGCATTTT. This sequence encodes CAAAGTSNQPQHF.

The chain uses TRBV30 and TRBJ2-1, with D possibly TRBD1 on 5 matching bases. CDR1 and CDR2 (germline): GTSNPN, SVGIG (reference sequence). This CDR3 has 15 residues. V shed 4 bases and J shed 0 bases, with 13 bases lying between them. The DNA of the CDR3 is TGTGCCTGGATTGGGGCCGTAAGCTCCTACAATGAGCAGTTCTTC. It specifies CAWIGAVSSYNEQFF.

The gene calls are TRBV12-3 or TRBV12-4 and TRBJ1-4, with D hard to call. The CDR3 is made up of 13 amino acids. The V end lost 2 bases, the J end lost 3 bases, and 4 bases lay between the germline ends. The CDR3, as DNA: TGTGCCAGCAGTTTAAATTCTAATGAAAAACTGTTTTTT. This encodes CASSLNSNEKLFF.

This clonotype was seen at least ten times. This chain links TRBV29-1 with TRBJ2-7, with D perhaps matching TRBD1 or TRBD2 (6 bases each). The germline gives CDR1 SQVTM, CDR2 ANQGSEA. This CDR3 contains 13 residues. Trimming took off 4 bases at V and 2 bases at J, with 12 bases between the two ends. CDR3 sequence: CSVAGGGPYEQYF. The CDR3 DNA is TGCAGCGTTGCCGGTGGGGGGCCCTACGAGCAGTACTTC.

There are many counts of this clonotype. CDR3 in DNA: TGTGCCAGCAGTGACTATAAACAGAGCCTCCGAGCTTTCTTT. It encodes CASSDYKQSLRAFF. The chain recombines TRBV6-2 or TRBV6-3 with TRBJ1-1; D unresolved. The CDR3 is 14 amino acids. Trimming pared 5 bases from V and 10 bases from J, leaving 20 bases between. The germline gives CDR1 MNHEY, CDR2 SVGEGT.

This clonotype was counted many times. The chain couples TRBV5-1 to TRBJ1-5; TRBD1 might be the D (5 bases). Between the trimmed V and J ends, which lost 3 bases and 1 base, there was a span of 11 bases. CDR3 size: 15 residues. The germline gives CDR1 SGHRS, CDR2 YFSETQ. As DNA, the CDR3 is TGCGCCAGCAGCTCCCAGGGTTTAAGCAATCAGCCCCAGCATTTT. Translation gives CASSSQGLSNQPQHF. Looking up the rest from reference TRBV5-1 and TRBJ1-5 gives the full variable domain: KAGVTQTPRYLIKTRGQQVTLSCSPISGHRSVSWYQQTPGQGLQFLFEYFSETQRNKGNFPGRFSGRQFSNSRSEMNVSTLELGDSALYLCASSSQGLSNQPQHFGDGTRLSIL.

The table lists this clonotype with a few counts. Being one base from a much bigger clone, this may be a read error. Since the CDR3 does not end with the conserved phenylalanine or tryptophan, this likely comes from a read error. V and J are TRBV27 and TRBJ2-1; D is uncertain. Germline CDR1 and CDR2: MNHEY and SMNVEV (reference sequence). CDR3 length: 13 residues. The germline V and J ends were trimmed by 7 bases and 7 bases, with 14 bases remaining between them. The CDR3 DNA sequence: TGTGCCAGCATTGGGGTTATCAGGAATGAGCAGTTCTCC. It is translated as CASIGVIRNEQFS.

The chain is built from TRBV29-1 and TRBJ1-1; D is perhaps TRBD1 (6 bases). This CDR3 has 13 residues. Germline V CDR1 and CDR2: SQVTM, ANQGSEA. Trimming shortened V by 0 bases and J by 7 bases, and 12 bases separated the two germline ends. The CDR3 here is CSVEEDRRREAFF. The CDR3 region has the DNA TGCAGCGTTGAAGAAGACAGGAGACGTGAAGCTTTCTTT.

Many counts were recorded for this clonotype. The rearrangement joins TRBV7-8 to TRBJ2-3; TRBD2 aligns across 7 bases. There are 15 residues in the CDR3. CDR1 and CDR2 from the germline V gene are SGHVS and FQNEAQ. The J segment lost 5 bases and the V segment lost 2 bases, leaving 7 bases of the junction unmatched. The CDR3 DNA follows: TGTGCCAGCAGCTTACGGGTTGGCGGGGGAGATACGCAGTATTTT. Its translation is CASSLRVGGGDTQYF.

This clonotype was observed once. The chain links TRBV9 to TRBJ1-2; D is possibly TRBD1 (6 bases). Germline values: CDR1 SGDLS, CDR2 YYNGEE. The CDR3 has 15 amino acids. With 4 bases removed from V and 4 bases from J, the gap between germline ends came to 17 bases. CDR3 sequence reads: CASSTSGGLGYGYTF. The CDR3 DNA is TGTGCCAGCAGCACCAGCGGGGGGCTGGGCTATGGCTACACCTTC.

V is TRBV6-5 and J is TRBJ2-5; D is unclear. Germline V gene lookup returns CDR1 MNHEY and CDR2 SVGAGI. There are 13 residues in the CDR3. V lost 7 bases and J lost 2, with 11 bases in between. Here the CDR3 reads CASTVDGQETQYF. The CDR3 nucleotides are TGTGCCAGCACCGTGGACGGTCAAGAGACCCAGTACTTC.

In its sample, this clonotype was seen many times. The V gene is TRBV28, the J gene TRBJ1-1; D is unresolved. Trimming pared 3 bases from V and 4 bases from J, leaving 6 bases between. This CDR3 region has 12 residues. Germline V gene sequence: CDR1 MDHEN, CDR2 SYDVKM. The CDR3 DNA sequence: TGTGCCAGCAGTTTGCCCGGCACTGAAGCTTTCTTT. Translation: CASSLPGTEAFF.

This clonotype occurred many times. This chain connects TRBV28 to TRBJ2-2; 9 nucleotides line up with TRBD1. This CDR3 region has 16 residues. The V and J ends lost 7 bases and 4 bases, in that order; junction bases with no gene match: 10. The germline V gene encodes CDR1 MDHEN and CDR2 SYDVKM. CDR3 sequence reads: CASTPRGQGRTGELFF. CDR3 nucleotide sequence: TGTGCCAGCACCCCAAGGGGACAGGGACGCACCGGGGAGCTGTTTTTT. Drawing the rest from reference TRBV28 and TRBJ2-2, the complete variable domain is DVKVTQSSRYLVKRTGEKVFLECVQDMDHENMFWYRQDPGLGLRLIYFSYDVKMKEKGDIPEGYSVSREKKERFSLILESASTNQTSMYLCASTPRGQGRTGELFFGEGSRLTVL.

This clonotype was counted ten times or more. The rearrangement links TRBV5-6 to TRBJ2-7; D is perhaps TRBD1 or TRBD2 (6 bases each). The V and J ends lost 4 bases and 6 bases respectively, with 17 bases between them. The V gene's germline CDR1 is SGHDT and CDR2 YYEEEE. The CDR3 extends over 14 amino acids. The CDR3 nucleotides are TGTGCCAGCAGCATCGGAGGGGGATTACGCGAGCAGTACTTC. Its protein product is CASSIGGGLREQYF.

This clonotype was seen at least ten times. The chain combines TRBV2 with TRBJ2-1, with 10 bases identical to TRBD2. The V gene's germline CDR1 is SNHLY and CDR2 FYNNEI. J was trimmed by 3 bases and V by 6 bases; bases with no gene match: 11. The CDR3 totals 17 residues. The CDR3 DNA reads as TGTGCCAGCAGAGAGCGGTCTAGCGGGAGCTTCTACAATGAGCAGTTCTTC. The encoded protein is CASRERSSGSFYNEQFF.

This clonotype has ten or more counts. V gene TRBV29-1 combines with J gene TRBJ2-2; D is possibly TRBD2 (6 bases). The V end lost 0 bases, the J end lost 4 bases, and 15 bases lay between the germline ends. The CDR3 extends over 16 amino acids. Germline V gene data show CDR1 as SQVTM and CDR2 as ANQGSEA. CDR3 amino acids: CSVEEKEGTGTGELFF. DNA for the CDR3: TGCAGCGTTGAAGAGAAGGAGGGCACGGGCACCGGGGAGCTGTTTTTT.

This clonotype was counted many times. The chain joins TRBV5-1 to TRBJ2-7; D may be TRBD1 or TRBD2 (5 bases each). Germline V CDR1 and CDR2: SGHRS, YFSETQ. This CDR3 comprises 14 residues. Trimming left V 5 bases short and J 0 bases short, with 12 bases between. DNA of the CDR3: TGCGCCAGCAGTGCCTCAGGGAGCTCCTACGAGCAGTACTTC. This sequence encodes CASSASGSSYEQYF.

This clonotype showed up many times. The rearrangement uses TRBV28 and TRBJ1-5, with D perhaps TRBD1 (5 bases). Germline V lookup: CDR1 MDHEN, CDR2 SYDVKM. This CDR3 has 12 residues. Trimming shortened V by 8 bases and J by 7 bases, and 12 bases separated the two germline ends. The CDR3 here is CASEQGDQPQHF. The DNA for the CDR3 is TGTGCCAGCGAGCAGGGCGACCAGCCCCAGCATTTT.

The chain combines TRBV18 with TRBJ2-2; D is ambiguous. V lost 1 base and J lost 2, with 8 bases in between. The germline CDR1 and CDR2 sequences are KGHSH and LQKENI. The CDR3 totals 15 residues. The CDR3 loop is CASSPLVRNTGELFF. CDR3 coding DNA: TGTGCCAGCTCACCACTGGTCAGAAACACCGGGGAGCTGTTTTTT.